The clone carrying this TCR beta chain has a count of ten or more. As yet, its antigen is unknown. The data were taken from a study of blood T cells in healthy people across ages. Whole-study results and caveats: Leaving the PBMCs unsorted stopped any conclusive comparison of naive versus antigen-experienced cells.

Sample donors were healthy Caucasian individuals that came from Russia, aged roughly 6 to 95. Each individual donor underwent a draw of ten milliliters of peripheral blood. Alongside a J-beta primer mix, a sample-barcoded 5' primer served in a second PCR lasting about 6 to 11 cycles. A template-switch adaptor that had 12 random nucleotides put a tag on each cDNA molecule. TCRdb independently ran MiXCR on the 5' RACE reads; one entry per CDR3 protein. This sample has about 680,000 distinct CDR3 sequences, with roughly 50% found just once. The CDR3 contains 15 residues. V lost 1 base and J 2 bases, leaving 11 bases between the germline ends. Germline lookup yields CDR1 LGHDT and CDR2 YNNKEL (reference sequence).

This clonotype originated in a woman aged 55-69 years in good health. Input material: blood. J is TRBJ1-2 and V is TRBV3-1; D is perhaps TRBD1 (6 bases). As DNA, the CDR3 is TGTGCCAGCAGCCAAGCGACAGGTCTCAACTATGGCTACACCTTC. Translation gives CASSQATGLNYGYTF.